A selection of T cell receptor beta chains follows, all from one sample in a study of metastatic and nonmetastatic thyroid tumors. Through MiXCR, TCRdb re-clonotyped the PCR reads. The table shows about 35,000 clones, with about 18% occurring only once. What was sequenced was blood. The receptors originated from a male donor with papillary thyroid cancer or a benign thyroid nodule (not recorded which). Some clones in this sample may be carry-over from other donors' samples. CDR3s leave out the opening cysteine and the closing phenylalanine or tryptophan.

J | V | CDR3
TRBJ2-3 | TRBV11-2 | ASSAGTDTQY
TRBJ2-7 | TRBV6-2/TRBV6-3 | ASSRTGTSYEQY
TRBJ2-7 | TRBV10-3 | AISPGQGNEQY
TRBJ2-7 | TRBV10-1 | ASSAGTSVEHY
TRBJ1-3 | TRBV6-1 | ASSEVRGAAGNTIY
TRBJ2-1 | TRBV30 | AWSVLLYNEQF
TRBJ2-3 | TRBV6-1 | ASSETSGGTDTQY
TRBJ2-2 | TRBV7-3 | ASSPSTVSSGELF
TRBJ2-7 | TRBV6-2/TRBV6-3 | ASSPPVGTYEQY
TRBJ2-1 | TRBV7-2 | ASSSGLRNEQF
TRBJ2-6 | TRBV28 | ASSWTNSGANVLT
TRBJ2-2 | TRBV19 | AGRGAGELF
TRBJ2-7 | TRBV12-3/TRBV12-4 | ASRDGGGGVWYEQY
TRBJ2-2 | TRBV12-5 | ASAGNTGELF
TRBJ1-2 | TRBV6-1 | ASSDRLTYGYT
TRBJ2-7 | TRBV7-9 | ASSLIAGGSHEQY
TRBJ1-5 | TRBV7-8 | ASSLGRTYSNQPQH
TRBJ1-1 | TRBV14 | ASRLSGGTEAF
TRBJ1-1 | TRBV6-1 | ASSRNRGSDEAF
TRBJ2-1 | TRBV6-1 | ASAQRESYNEQF
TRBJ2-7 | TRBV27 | ASSWGGGGLREQY
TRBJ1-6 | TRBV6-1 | ASRADRSYNSPLH
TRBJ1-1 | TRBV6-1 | ASRTALGAEAF
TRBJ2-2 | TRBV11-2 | ASSFDGSATGELF
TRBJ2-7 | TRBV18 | ASSPPAGGYYEQY
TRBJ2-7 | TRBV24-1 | ATSGRNDRDFYEQY
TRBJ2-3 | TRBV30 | AWSVLAGEADTQY
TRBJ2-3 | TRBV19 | ASSITAGNLDTQY
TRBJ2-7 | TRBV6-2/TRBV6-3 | ASSYVPTSQY
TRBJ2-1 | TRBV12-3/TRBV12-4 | ASRTSGRGNEQF
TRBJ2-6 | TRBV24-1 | ATSDPDRGAGANVLT
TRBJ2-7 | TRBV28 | ASIHRGGKRYRAYEQY
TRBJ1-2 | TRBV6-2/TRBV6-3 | ASSYSGQGARGYT
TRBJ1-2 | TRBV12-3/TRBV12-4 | ASTASQGRGYT
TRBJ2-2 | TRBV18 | ASSKGTGSNTGELF